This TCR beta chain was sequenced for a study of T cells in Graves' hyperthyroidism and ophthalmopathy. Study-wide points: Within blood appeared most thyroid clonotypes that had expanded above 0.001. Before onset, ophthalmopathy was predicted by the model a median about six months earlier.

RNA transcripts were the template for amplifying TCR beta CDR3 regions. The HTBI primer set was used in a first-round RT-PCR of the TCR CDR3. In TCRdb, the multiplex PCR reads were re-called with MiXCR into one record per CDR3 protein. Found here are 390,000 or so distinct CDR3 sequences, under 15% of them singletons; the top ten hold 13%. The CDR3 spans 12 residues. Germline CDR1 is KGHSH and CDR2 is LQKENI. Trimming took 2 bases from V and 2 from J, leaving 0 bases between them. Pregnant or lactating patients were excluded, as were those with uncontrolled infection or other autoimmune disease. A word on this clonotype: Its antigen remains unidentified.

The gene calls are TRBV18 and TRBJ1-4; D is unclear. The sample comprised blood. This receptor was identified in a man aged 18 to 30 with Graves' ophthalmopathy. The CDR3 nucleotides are TGTGCCAGCTCACCAACTAATGAAAAACTGTTTTTT. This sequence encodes CASSPTNEKLFF.